The 19 T cell receptor beta chains listed next were all sequenced from one sample in a study of OX40 agonist ivuxolimab in advanced cancers. Data came from immunoSEQ multiplex PCR; TCRdb stores just in-frame clones and leaves some out. The repertoire holds roughly 52,000 clones, with approximately 85% as singletons. This specimen consisted of CD4+ or CD8+ T cells sorted from blood, obtained in a trial of the OX40 agonist ivuxolimab. These TCRs come from an adult with an advanced solid tumor such as melanoma, head and neck, liver or kidney cancer.

This chain uses TRBV19 with TRBJ1-1, with D possibly being TRBD1 (6 bases). Per germline, CDR1 LNHDA and CDR2 SQIVND (reference sequence). This CDR3 is 13 amino acids long. The V end was cut by 8 bases, the J end by 4 bases, with 14 bases between. The CDR3 sequence: CASSNRVGTEAFF. The DNA of the CDR3 is TGTGCCAGTTCCAACAGGGTAGGCACTGAAGCTTTCTTT. Looking up the rest from reference TRBV19 and TRBJ1-1 gives the full variable domain: DGGITQSPKYLFRKEGQNVTLSCEQNLNHDAMYWYRQDPGQGLRLIYYSQIVNDFQKGDIAEGYSVSREKKESFPLTVTSAQKNPTAFYLCASSNRVGTEAFFGQGTRLTVV.

The chain has TRBV28 and TRBJ2-4; 8 positions match TRBD1. Per the germline V gene, CDR1 is MDHEN and CDR2 is SYDVKM. The V segment lost 2 bases and the J segment 0 bases; nucleotides outside the gene matches: 9. This CDR3 is 18 amino acids long. CDR3: CASSLLVGQELAKNIQYF. Here the CDR3 DNA reads TGTGCCAGCAGTTTACTTGTGGGACAGGAATTAGCCAAAAACATTCAGTACTTC.

The chain combines TRBV6-1 with TRBJ2-3, with D possibly matching TRBD2 (5 bases). The germline V gene encodes CDR1 MNHNS and CDR2 SASEGT. This CDR3 contains 14 residues. The V end lost 5 bases, the J end lost 0 bases, and 9 bases lay between the germline ends. The CDR3 region is CASSPGLSTDTQYF. The CDR3 coding sequence is TGTGCCAGCAGTCCAGGACTGAGCACAGATACGCAGTATTTT.

V usage is TRBV27 and J usage is TRBJ1-2; D is possibly TRBD1 (5 bases). The CDR3 covers 13 residues. Germline V gene lookup returns CDR1 MNHEY and CDR2 SMNVEV (reference sequence). Trimming took off 0 bases at V and 10 bases at J, with 12 bases between the two ends. CDR3 in DNA: TGTGCCAGCAGTTTATCGGGGGACCTAGTCTACACCTTC. Translation: CASSLSGDLVYTF.

This chain joins TRBV6-6 and TRBJ2-7; 7 nucleotides agree with TRBD1. J was trimmed by 6 bases and V by 1 base; bases with no gene match: 6. The germline CDR1 and CDR2 sequences are MNHNY and SVGAGI (reference sequence). The CDR3 spans 14 residues. Written as DNA, the CDR3 is TGTGCCAGCAGTTACTATCCCTCAGGGGGCGAGCAGTACTTC. This encodes CASSYYPSGGEQYF.

The chain is built from TRBV25-1 and TRBJ1-1; 8 bases match TRBD1. Germline trimming cut 4 bases from V and 0 bases from J; bases unmatched to any gene: 7. Germline assignment: CDR1 MGHDK and CDR2 SYGVNS. The CDR3 spans 16 residues. CDR3 nucleotides: TGTGCCAGCAGTGTTAACAGGGGGGCCATGAACACTGAAGCTTTCTTT. Amino acids: CASSVNRGAMNTEAFF.

The V call is TRBV5-4, the J call TRBJ2-3; weak D call: TRBD1 (6 bases). This CDR3 region has 14 residues. The V end was cut by 7 bases, the J end by 5 bases, with 17 bases between. The germline V gene encodes CDR1 SGHNT and CDR2 YYREEE (reference sequence). This CDR3 reads CASFLQGDIDTQYF. In nucleotides, the CDR3 is TGTGCCAGCTTCTTACAGGGTGATATAGATACGCAGTATTTT.

This chain connects TRBV5-6 to TRBJ1-3; D unclear. The CDR3 loop spans 16 amino acids. Trimming pared 4 bases from V and 2 bases from J, leaving 16 bases between. Germline V gene data show CDR1 as SGHDT and CDR2 as YYEEEE. CDR3 loop: CASSSREGGPGNTIYF. Written as DNA, the CDR3 is TGTGCCAGCAGCAGCCGCGAAGGAGGCCCTGGAAACACCATATATTTT.

The rearrangement joins TRBV4-1 to TRBJ2-7; 9 bases map to TRBD2. The CDR3 totals 16 residues. V dropped 4 bases and J dropped 1; count of bases not matched to a gene: 8. Germline CDR1 MGHRA, CDR2 YSYEKL. This CDR3 is CASSRHRTSESYEQYF. The CDR3 coding sequence is TGCGCCAGCAGCCGCCACAGGACTAGCGAGTCCTACGAGCAGTACTTC.

The genes are TRBV30 and TRBJ2-7, with a possible D match to TRBD1 (8 bases). The V and J ends lost 4 bases and 7 bases respectively, with 23 bases between them. Germline CDR1 GTSNPN, CDR2 SVGIG (reference sequence). CDR3 length equals 15 residues. In nucleotides, the CDR3 is TGTGCCTGGATTAAACCGGGGGGACAGGTTTGGGAGCAGTACTTC. Translating it yields CAWIKPGGQVWEQYF.

The chain uses TRBV7-3 and TRBJ1-1; 7 nucleotides align to TRBD1. Germline lookup yields CDR1 SGHTA and CDR2 FQGTGA. This CDR3 has 16 amino acids. V shed 2 bases and J 6 bases; nucleotides not matched to a gene: 12. CDR3 protein: CASSLSRGGEVSEAFF. DNA for the CDR3: TGTGCCAGCAGCTTATCCAGAGGGGGCGAAGTCTCTGAAGCTTTCTTT.

V usage is TRBV5-1 and J usage is TRBJ2-6; 7 bases map to TRBD1. The V gene's germline CDR1 is SGHRS and CDR2 YFSETQ. V gave up 4 bases and J gave up 0 bases; unmatched junction bases: 4. The length of the CDR3 is 16 residues. The chain's CDR3 is CASSRGQASGANVLTF. The CDR3 DNA follows: TGCGCCAGCAGCCGTGGACAGGCCTCTGGGGCCAACGTCCTGACTTTC.

This clone was picked up one time. V gene TRBV13 combines with J gene TRBJ1-1; D unclear. Trimming removed 1 base at V and 1 base at J, with 7 bases between. Germline V gives CDR1 PRHDT, CDR2 FYEKMQ (reference sequence). This CDR3 is 14 amino acids long. The CDR3 region has the DNA TGTGCCAGCAGCTTAGTCGGCGCGAACACTGAAGCTTTCTTT. As protein: CASSLVGANTEAFF.

This chain connects TRBV30 to TRBJ1-4, with a weak D call TRBD1 (5 bases). Trimming took off 1 base at V and 6 bases at J, with 15 bases between the two ends. CDR1 and CDR2 from the germline V gene are GTSNPN and SVGIG (reference sequence). The CDR3 spans 15 residues. CDR3 nucleotide sequence: TGTGCCTGGAGTGAGGCAGGTCTACAGGATGAAAAACTGTTTTTT. Amino acids: CAWSEAGLQDEKLFF.

This chain uses TRBV27 with TRBJ1-1; a possible D gene is TRBD1 (5 bases). Trimming cost V 3 bases and J 0 bases, with 11 bases left between them. Germline V gene data show CDR1 as MNHEY and CDR2 as SMNVEV (reference sequence). The CDR3 sequence is 15 residues long. In nucleotides, the CDR3 is TGTGCCAGCAGTTTTGACAGACCCATGAACACTGAAGCTTTCTTT. This codes for CASSFDRPMNTEAFF.

This clone has a single count. V and J are TRBV19 and TRBJ1-2; TRBD1 might be the D (5 bases). V was clipped by 2 bases and J by 7 bases, with 8 bases between them. From germline, CDR1 is LNHDA and CDR2 SQIVND (reference sequence). The CDR3 covers 12 residues. The CDR3, as DNA: TGTGCCAGTAGTATACAGGGTCGTGGCTACACCTTC. As protein: CASSIQGRGYTF.

This clone occurred once. The J gene is TRBJ2-1, the V gene TRBV5-1, with TRBD2 matching over 9 bases. The CDR3 sequence is 14 residues long. Germline CDR1 and CDR2: SGHRS and YFSETQ. Trimming at V came to 7 bases and at J to 7 bases, leaving 9 bases not matched to a gene. CDR3 region: CASYASSGKNEQFF. CDR3 nucleotides: TGCGCCAGCTATGCGTCTAGCGGGAAGAATGAGCAGTTCTTC.

The rearrangement links TRBV29-1 to TRBJ2-2; the match to TRBD2 covers 7 bases. The V and J ends lost 7 bases and 8 bases, in that order; junction bases with no gene match: 7. The V gene's germline CDR1 is SQVTM and CDR2 ANQGSEA. The CDR3 has 12 amino acids. The CDR3 is CSGGGAQGELFF. Written as DNA, the CDR3 is TGCAGCGGGGGAGGGGCTCAGGGGGAGCTGTTTTTT.

The CDR3 nucleotides are TGTGCCACCACGAGGGGGGTCACGAACACCGGGGAGCTGTTTTTT. Translation gives CATTRGVTNTGELFF. The chain is built from TRBV19 and TRBJ2-2; D assignment may be TRBD1 or TRBD2 (6 bases each). CDR1 and CDR2 (germline): LNHDA, SQIVND (reference sequence). Trimming shortened V by 10 bases and J by 0 bases, and 15 bases separated the two germline ends. The CDR3 is 15 amino acids.